These 15 T cell receptor beta chains came from one sample sequenced in a study of cytomegalovirus exposure and HLA in healthy donors. The PCR had 60 Vbeta and 13 Jbeta primers. Repertoires were generated with immunoSEQ multiplex PCR, while TCRdb's copy carries only in-frame clones and drops some. The sample consists of about 130,000 clones, more than 65% of them appearing once. Sequenced sample: PBMCs. The origin of the receptors is a man aged 18 to 29 in good health and CMV-seropositive.

This sequence joins TRBV2 and TRBJ2-3; TRBD1 agrees at 10 bases. V shed 7 bases, J shed 2 bases, and the junction held 3 bases outside the gene matches. Germline V lookup: CDR1 SNHLY, CDR2 FYNNEI. This CDR3 contains 14 residues. CDR3 in amino acids: CASIRQGATDTQYF. As DNA, the CDR3 is TGTGCCAGCATCCGACAGGGGGCCACAGATACGCAGTATTTT.

This rearrangement joins TRBV6-1 to TRBJ2-7; 10 bases are a match to TRBD2. V was pared by 0 bases and J by 1 base, with 3 bases of the junction left unmatched. The germline V gene has CDR1 MNHNS and CDR2 SASEGT. The CDR3 runs to 16 residues. As DNA, the CDR3 is TGTGCCAGCAGTGAAGCCGCAGCGGGGGGGTCCTACGAGCAGTACTTC. It translates to CASSEAAAGGSYEQYF.

This clone was seen only a few times. The chain has TRBV5-5 and TRBJ1-2; 10 positions match TRBD1. Per the germline V gene, CDR1 is SGHKS and CDR2 is YYEKEE (reference sequence). This CDR3 is 13 amino acids long. V gave up 3 bases and J gave up 6 bases; unmatched junction bases: 2. The CDR3 nucleotides are TGTGCCAGCAGCTCGGGACAGGGGCATGGCTACACCTTC. Its translation: CASSSGQGHGYTF.

The chain couples TRBV4-3 to TRBJ2-3, with 9 bases matching TRBD1. Trimming took 3 bases from V and 5 from J; bases not matched to a gene: 6. Germline V gene sequence: CDR1 LGHNA, CDR2 YSLEER. The length of the CDR3 is 15 residues. In nucleotides, the CDR3 is TGCGCCAGCAGCCAGACCGGGACAGGGCAAGATACGCAGTATTTT. Amino acids: CASSQTGTGQDTQYF.

A note on this clone: A junction end diverges from the germline sequence, so it may reflect a read error. V and J are TRBV19 and TRBJ1-5, with D possibly TRBD1 on 5 matching bases. The CDR3 runs to 15 residues. CDR1 is LNHDA, CDR2 SQIVND, per germline (reference sequence). The CDR3 sequence: CTSSILGGVNQPQHF. CDR3 bases: TGTACCAGTAGTATTCTCGGGGGAGTGAATCAGCCCCAGCATTTT.

The V call is TRBV30, the J call TRBJ2-7, with D possibly TRBD1 on 6 matching bases. Trimming took off 5 bases at V and 0 bases at J, with 11 bases between the two ends. The CDR3 is 13 amino acids. Germline V gives CDR1 GTSNPN, CDR2 SVGIG (reference sequence). Written as DNA, the CDR3 is TGTGCCTGGGGAACAGGGAGCTCCTACGAGCAGTACTTC. It codes for CAWGTGSSYEQYF.

The genes are TRBV10-2 and TRBJ2-7, with D uncertain. The germline V gene has CDR1 WSHSY and CDR2 SAAADI. There are 12 residues in the CDR3. Trimming took off 1 base at V and 5 bases at J, with 6 bases between the two ends. CDR3 sequence reads: CASSEWPNEQYF. For the CDR3, the DNA is TGCGCCAGCAGTGAGTGGCCCAACGAGCAGTACTTC.

This chain links TRBV10-3 with TRBJ2-1; tentatively, D is TRBD2 (6 bases). This CDR3 contains 16 residues. Per germline, CDR1 ENHRY and CDR2 SYGVKD. Trimming removed 0 bases at V and 7 bases at J, with 16 bases between. CDR3 region: CAISESPDSGPNEQFF. In DNA form, the CDR3 reads TGTGCCATCAGTGAGTCCCCGGATAGCGGACCTAATGAGCAGTTCTTC.

The chain carries TRBV19 and TRBJ2-2; D perhaps matches TRBD2 (6 bases). This CDR3 region has 16 residues. Per the germline V gene, CDR1 is LNHDA and CDR2 is SQIVND (reference sequence). V shed 5 bases and J shed 5 bases, with 18 bases lying between them. The CDR3 sequence: CASSPRTVRGTGELFF. Written as DNA, the CDR3 is TGTGCCAGTAGTCCCCGGACCGTTCGGGGGACCGGGGAGCTGTTTTTT. The variable domain in full, completed from reference TRBV19 and TRBJ2-2, reads DGGITQSPKYLFRKEGQNVTLSCEQNLNHDAMYWYRQDPGQGLRLIYYSQIVNDFQKGDIAEGYSVSREKKESFPLTVTSAQKNPTAFYLCASSPRTVRGTGELFFGEGSRLTVL.

The chain joins TRBV10-3 to TRBJ2-6; no definite D call. This CDR3 has 15 amino acids. Germline lookup yields CDR1 ENHRY and CDR2 SYGVKD. The V and J ends lost 10 bases and 0 bases respectively, with 13 bases between them. CDR3 DNA: TGTGCCACCTCTCCTGTTCTCTCTGGGGCCAACGTCCTGACTTTC. This gives the protein CATSPVLSGANVLTF.

The chain has TRBV7-2 and TRBJ1-5; D is possibly TRBD1 (6 bases). The germline V gene has CDR1 SGHTA and CDR2 FQGNSA. Trimming cost V 3 bases and J 4 bases, with 10 bases left between them. The CDR3 is 14 amino acids. CDR3: CASSFWTDNQPQHF. CDR3 DNA sequence: TGTGCCAGCAGCTTTTGGACAGATAATCAGCCCCAGCATTTT.

Details on this clone: Relative to the germline gene, one junction end is altered; a read error may explain this. The chain links TRBV7-2 to TRBJ2-1, with a possible D match to TRBD1 (5 bases). CDR3 length: 18 amino acids. The germline V gene encodes CDR1 SGHTA and CDR2 FQGNSA. CDR3 loop: CASSLRLFSDSSYNKQFF. The CDR3 nucleotides are TGTGCCAGCAGCTTAAGGCTCTTCTCCGACAGCTCCTACAATAAGCAGTTCTTC.

The chain employs TRBV28 and TRBJ2-1; 8 bases are a match to TRBD2. Losses at the gene ends were 6 bases for V and 3 bases for J; bases not matched to a gene: 10. This CDR3 contains 16 residues. CDR1 MDHEN and CDR2 SYDVKM come from the germline V gene. CDR3 in amino acids: CASRTGSGGRYNEQFF. CDR3 DNA: TGTGCCAGCAGGACGGGGAGCGGGGGCCGCTACAATGAGCAGTTCTTC.

V is TRBV15 and J is TRBJ1-6, with D possibly matching TRBD1 (5 bases). The CDR3 totals 14 residues. The germline CDR1 and CDR2 sequences are LNHNV and YYDKDF (reference sequence). Trimming cost V 0 bases and J 9 bases, with 9 bases left between them. The DNA for the CDR3 is TGTGCCACCAGCAGAGATTCAGGGATTTCACCCCTCCACTTT. This codes for CATSRDSGISPLHF.

The chain joins TRBV18 to TRBJ2-1; possible D gene TRBD1, 7 bases. The CDR3 totals 14 residues. Trimming stripped 4 bases from V and 6 bases from J, with 13 bases between. The germline CDR1 and CDR2 sequences are KGHSH and LQKENI. As DNA, the CDR3 is TGTGCCAGCTCACGGGCAGGGGGAGGCAATGAGCAGTTCTTC. It translates to CASSRAGGGNEQFF.